Each of the 29 T cell receptor beta chains below was sequenced from the same sample in a study of blood T cells in healthy people across ages. Together with a sample-barcoded 5' primer, a J-beta primer mix was included in a second PCR lasting about 7 to 11 cycles. Using its own MiXCR run on the 5' RACE reads, TCRdb lists one record per CDR3 protein. The table has 750,000 to 1,000,000 distinct CDR3 sequences, just under 30% seen once. This sample was shared with a second study, whose subject was T cells of mothers and their children.

What was sequenced was blood. The receptors come from a middle-aged woman in good health.

The V call is TRBV29-1, the J call TRBJ2-4; 7 nucleotides agree with TRBD1. J lost 6 bases, V lost 4 bases, and 0 bases had no gene match. This CDR3 has 11 amino acids. Germline V gene data show CDR1 as SQVTM and CDR2 as ANQGSEA. The CDR3 loop is CSVGQGNIQYF. The CDR3, as DNA: TGCAGCGTTGGACAGGGAAACATTCAGTACTTC.

The V and J genes are TRBV4-3 and TRBJ2-7; either TRBD1 or TRBD2 may fit D (5 bases each). CDR3 length: 15 amino acids. Between the trimmed V and J ends, which lost 0 bases and 4 bases, there was a span of 13 bases. Germline CDR1 and CDR2: LGHNA and YSLEER. CDR3 nucleotides: TGCGCCAGCAGCCAAGATCGGGGCCGAGTGTACGAGCAGTACTTC. Protein: CASSQDRGRVYEQYF.

This clonotype turned up a few times. The V gene is TRBV20-1, the J gene TRBJ1-5; D uncertain. CDR3 length: 14 residues. The germline CDR1 and CDR2 sequences are DFQATT and SNEGSKA (reference sequence). Trimming removed 0 bases at V and 6 bases at J, with 12 bases between. The CDR3 DNA reads as TGCAGTGCTAGAGAACGGGGAGTTGGTCAGCCCCAGCATTTT. Its translation: CSARERGVGQPQHF.

The genes are TRBV19 and TRBJ2-3; 11 nucleotides agree with TRBD2. V was pared by 3 bases and J by 2 bases, with 13 bases of the junction left unmatched. CDR3 length: 19 residues. Germline assignment: CDR1 LNHDA and CDR2 SQIVND (reference sequence). CDR3: CASSIPLMGLAATTDTQYF. The CDR3 DNA reads as TGTGCCAGTAGTATTCCCCTGATGGGACTAGCGGCAACCACAGATACGCAGTATTTT.

This clonotype was seen only once. The chain couples TRBV5-1 to TRBJ2-7, with 9 bases matching TRBD1. Germline V gives CDR1 SGHRS, CDR2 YFSETQ. V shed 4 bases and J 7 bases; nucleotides not matched to a gene: 9. The CDR3 has 14 residues. CDR3 protein: CASSLGQGTEEQYV. The CDR3 DNA follows: TGCGCCAGCAGCCTCGGACAGGGGACAGAAGAGCAGTACGTC.

The V and J genes are TRBV27 and TRBJ2-3; D may be TRBD2 (6 bases). V lost 4 bases, J lost 1 base, and 15 bases lay in between. The CDR3 loop spans 16 amino acids. Germline V gene sequence: CDR1 MNHEY, CDR2 SMNVEV (reference sequence). The CDR3 DNA sequence: TGTGCCAGCAGTTGGAAGCGGGCCCTAGGCACAGATACGCAGTATTTT. Amino acids: CASSWKRALGTDTQYF.

This clonotype turned up a few times. The V call is TRBV5-1, the J call TRBJ1-3; D call uncertain. CDR3 length: 15 amino acids. Germline CDR1 is SGHRS and CDR2 is YFSETQ. V lost 2 bases and J 0 bases, leaving 9 bases between the germline ends. CDR3 bases: TGCGCCAGCAGCTTCGGCGGAGCCTCTGGAAACACCATATATTTT. Translation gives CASSFGGASGNTIYF.

The chain carries TRBV27 and TRBJ1-2, with a weak D call TRBD1 (6 bases). The ends were cut back, 4 bases at V and 3 bases at J, with 12 bases in the middle. Germline CDR1 MNHEY, CDR2 SMNVEV (reference sequence). The CDR3 is 14 residues long. The CDR3 DNA sequence: TGTGCCAGCAGTTCCCGGACAGATTACTATGGCTACACCTTC. It translates to CASSSRTDYYGYTF.

This clonotype has at least ten counts. The V and J genes are TRBV7-2 and TRBJ2-3, with TRBD2 matching over 8 bases. The CDR3 covers 18 residues. The V gene end was trimmed by 2 bases and the J gene end by 0 bases; junction bases not matched to a gene: 10. Germline loops: CDR1 SGHTA, CDR2 FQGNSA. The CDR3 reads CASSLRSSGHSSTDTQYF. Written as DNA, the CDR3 is TGTGCCAGCAGCTTACGCTCTAGCGGGCACTCTAGCACAGATACGCAGTATTTT. Full variable domain (remainder filled in from reference TRBV7-2 and TRBJ2-3): GAGVSQSPSNKVTEKGKDVELRCDPISGHTALYWYRQSLGQGLEFLIYFQGNSAPDKSGLPSDRFSAERTGGSVSTLTIQRTQQEDSAVYLCASSLRSSGHSSTDTQYFGPGTRLTVL.

The chain has TRBV7-2 and TRBJ2-4; a weak D match, TRBD1 (6 bases). Trimming removed 5 bases at V and 2 bases at J, with 10 bases between. Germline V gives CDR1 SGHTA, CDR2 FQGNSA. CDR3 length: 14 residues. CDR3 protein: CASSPQGPKNIQYF. The CDR3 DNA follows: TGTGCCAGCAGCCCACAGGGACCCAAAAACATTCAGTACTTC.

This clonotype has a handful of counts. The V call is TRBV7-3, the J call TRBJ1-1; tentatively, D is TRBD1 (6 bases). The V and J ends lost 1 base and 4 bases respectively, with 13 bases between them. The CDR3 is made up of 15 amino acids. Germline V gene data show CDR1 as SGHTA and CDR2 as FQGTGA. The chain's CDR3 is CASSLNMQGSTEAFF. The CDR3 coding sequence is TGTGCCAGCAGCTTAAATATGCAGGGGAGCACTGAAGCTTTCTTT.

The chain is built from TRBV5-1 and TRBJ2-3; 8 nucleotides align to TRBD1. V trimming: 4 bases; J trimming: 4 bases; junction bases outside the gene matches: 14. This CDR3 region has 17 residues. Germline V gives CDR1 SGHRS, CDR2 YFSETQ. The CDR3 loop reads CASSRGQGPGTADTQYF. CDR3 nucleotide sequence: TGCGCCAGCAGCCGAGGACAGGGTCCGGGAACGGCAGATACGCAGTATTTT.

The V and J genes are TRBV7-2 and TRBJ1-1; 7 bases are a match to TRBD1. V lost 0 bases and J lost 4; bases outside the gene matches: 11. The CDR3 runs to 17 residues. The germline CDR1 and CDR2 sequences are SGHTA and FQGNSA. CDR3 DNA: TGTGCCAGCAGCTTAGCAGGGGGCAAGGCCTGGGGCACTGAAGCTTTCTTT. Amino acids: CASSLAGGKAWGTEAFF.

This clonotype was counted between two and nine times. The genes are TRBV28 and TRBJ2-3; D is uncertain. The germline CDR1 and CDR2 sequences are MDHEN and SYDVKM. The CDR3 is 14 amino acids. V was shortened by 1 base and J by 1 base, with 6 bases between the two germline ends. The CDR3 here is CASSLSDGTDTQYF. DNA of the CDR3: TGTGCCAGCAGTTTATCGGACGGCACAGATACGCAGTATTTT.

This clonotype was counted a few times. The chain recombines TRBV4-1 with TRBJ1-5; a possible D gene is TRBD1 (6 bases). There are 14 residues in the CDR3. In germline, CDR1 is MGHRA, CDR2 YSYEKL. V lost 5 bases and J 7 bases, leaving 15 bases between the germline ends. The CDR3 reads CASSSQGLGQPQHF. The CDR3 nucleotides are TGCGCCAGCAGCTCACAGGGTTTAGGACAGCCCCAGCATTTT.

There are many counts of this clonotype. The gene calls are TRBV6-6 and TRBJ2-5; D gene uncertain. CDR3 size: 16 residues. Germline V gene data show CDR1 as MNHNY and CDR2 as SVGAGI (reference sequence). Trimming cost V 2 bases and J 4 bases, with 17 bases left between them. The CDR3 sequence: CASSYPVVGSPETQYF. CDR3 coding DNA: TGTGCCAGCAGTTACCCCGTAGTGGGTAGTCCAGAGACCCAGTACTTC.

This clonotype was observed at least ten times. The chain uses TRBV7-2 and TRBJ2-7; no clear D. Germline loops: CDR1 SGHTA, CDR2 FQGNSA. The ends were cut back, 5 bases at V and 3 bases at J, with 11 bases in the middle. The CDR3 sequence is 13 residues long. For the CDR3, the DNA is TGTGCCAGCAGCCTACGAGAAGGCTACGAGCAGTACTTC. It translates to CASSLREGYEQYF. Complete variable domain (other parts from reference TRBV7-2 and TRBJ2-7): GAGVSQSPSNKVTEKGKDVELRCDPISGHTALYWYRQSLGQGLEFLIYFQGNSAPDKSGLPSDRFSAERTGGSVSTLTIQRTQQEDSAVYLCASSLREGYEQYFGPGTRLTVT.

This chain uses TRBV6-2 or TRBV6-3 with TRBJ1-4; D remains unclear. V dropped 5 bases and J dropped 7 bases, with 20 bases sitting between them. CDR3 length equals 16 residues. CDR1 and CDR2 (germline): MNHEY, SVGEGT. CDR3 bases: TGTGCCAGCAGTCGTCCCGGGCCCGGAGAGAGTGAAAAACTGTTTTTT. It specifies CASSRPGPGESEKLFF.

About this clonotype: It may be a read error: a sequence one base away is much more abundant. The rearrangement links TRBV11-2 to TRBJ2-7, with a weak D call TRBD2 (5 bases). This CDR3 region has 13 residues. Germline CDR1 reads SGHAT; CDR2 reads FQNNGV. V lost 0 bases and J lost 9, with 12 bases in between. DNA of the CDR3: TGTGCCAGCAGCTTAGATCCATTACGGGGGCAGTACTTC. Amino acids: CASSLDPLRGQYF.

This clonotype has a handful of counts. This rearrangement joins TRBV6-6 to TRBJ2-5, with 10 bases that match TRBD2. The ends lost 6 bases at V and 5 bases at J; junction bases unmatched: 6. The CDR3 totals 14 residues. From germline, CDR1 is MNHNY and CDR2 SVGAGI (reference sequence). DNA of the CDR3: TGTGCCAGCAGACCGGGACTAGCGTCGGAGACCCAGTACTTC. Protein product: CASRPGLASETQYF.

With respect to this clonotype: A read error may explain this, as a much larger clone is one base away. The chain employs TRBV7-9 and TRBJ2-7; D perhaps matches TRBD2 (6 bases). Trimming cost V 5 bases and J 8 bases, with 22 bases left between them. Per the germline V gene, CDR1 is SEHNR and CDR2 is FQNEAQ (reference sequence). There are 15 residues in the CDR3. CDR3 nucleotide sequence: TGTGCCAGCAGCGTTGGGGGAACAGGAGGGTACAAGCAGTACTTC. This sequence encodes CASSVGGTGGYKQYF.

The table lists this clonotype with a few counts. The V call is TRBV7-9, the J call TRBJ2-7; D not resolved. In germline, CDR1 is SEHNR, CDR2 FQNEAQ (reference sequence). The CDR3 loop spans 14 amino acids. Trimming removed 2 bases from V and 2 bases from J, with 10 bases in between. In DNA form, the CDR3 reads TGTGCCAGCAGCTTAAGTACGGCGCCCTACGAGCAGTACTTC. It specifies CASSLSTAPYEQYF.

The J gene is TRBJ2-5, the V gene TRBV28, with D possibly being TRBD2 (5 bases). The CDR3 is made up of 15 amino acids. Germline V gene lookup returns CDR1 MDHEN and CDR2 SYDVKM. The V and J ends lost 5 bases and 5 bases respectively, with 18 bases between them. CDR3 sequence: CASSPLLGPGETQYF. The DNA of the CDR3 is TGTGCCAGCAGTCCCCTACTTGGTCCGGGGGAGACCCAGTACTTC.

At least ten counts were recorded for this clonotype. The V and J genes are TRBV7-2 and TRBJ1-5, with D possibly being TRBD1 (6 bases). V gave up 3 bases and J gave up 0 bases, with 6 bases separating them. The CDR3 runs to 14 residues. Germline lookup yields CDR1 SGHTA and CDR2 FQGNSA. CDR3 sequence: CASSLDSSNQPQHF. CDR3 in DNA: TGTGCCAGCAGCTTGGACAGTAGCAATCAGCCCCAGCATTTT.

This clonotype was detected a few times. This chain connects TRBV11-2 to TRBJ2-6; D gene ambiguous. The V end was cut by 6 bases, the J end by 0 bases, with 9 bases between. The CDR3 spans 15 residues. Per the germline V gene, CDR1 is SGHAT and CDR2 is FQNNGV. CDR3 sequence reads: CASRSRSSGANVLTF. The CDR3 DNA reads TGTGCCAGCAGGAGCCGAAGCTCTGGGGCCAACGTCCTGACTTTC.

J is TRBJ2-1 and V is TRBV3-1, with 11 bases matching TRBD2. The CDR3 extends over 16 amino acids. The V and J ends lost 2 bases and 5 bases, in that order; junction bases with no gene match: 5. Germline V gene data show CDR1 as LGHDT and CDR2 as YNNKEL (reference sequence). The CDR3 region has the DNA TGTGCCAGCAGCCAACGTAGACTAGCGGGGAACAATGAGCAGTTCTTC. Residues: CASSQRRLAGNNEQFF.

This clonotype was counted only a few times. A much larger clone lies one base from this, so it may be a read error. The chain has TRBV27 and TRBJ2-7, with D perhaps TRBD1 (6 bases). This CDR3 is built from 14 residues. Germline lookup yields CDR1 MNHEY and CDR2 SMNVEV (reference sequence). Here the CDR3 reads CASRLSGQPYEQYF. The CDR3 DNA sequence: TGTGCCAGCAGGTTATCAGGACAGCCCTACGAGCAGTACTTC.

Note on this clonotype: This may come from a read error, since a much larger clone is one base off. V usage is TRBV7-3 and J usage is TRBJ2-3; 9 nucleotides agree with TRBD2. In germline, CDR1 is SGHTA, CDR2 FQGTGA. The CDR3 is made up of 17 amino acids. J lost 2 bases, V lost 5 bases, and 11 bases had no gene match. CDR3 protein: CASSPRLAEPTTDTQYF. CDR3 DNA: TGTGCCAGCAGCCCCCGACTAGCGGAGCCGACCACAGATACGCAGTATTTT.

This clonotype was detected many times. J is TRBJ2-7 and V is TRBV6-6, with 12 nucleotides matching TRBD1. The CDR3 has 14 amino acids. Trimming took 3 bases from V and 6 from J; bases not matched to a gene: 3. The germline gives CDR1 MNHNY, CDR2 SVGAGI (reference sequence). The chain's CDR3 is CASSYGTGGCEQYF. The CDR3 coding sequence is TGTGCCAGCAGTTATGGGACAGGGGGCTGCGAGCAGTACTTC.